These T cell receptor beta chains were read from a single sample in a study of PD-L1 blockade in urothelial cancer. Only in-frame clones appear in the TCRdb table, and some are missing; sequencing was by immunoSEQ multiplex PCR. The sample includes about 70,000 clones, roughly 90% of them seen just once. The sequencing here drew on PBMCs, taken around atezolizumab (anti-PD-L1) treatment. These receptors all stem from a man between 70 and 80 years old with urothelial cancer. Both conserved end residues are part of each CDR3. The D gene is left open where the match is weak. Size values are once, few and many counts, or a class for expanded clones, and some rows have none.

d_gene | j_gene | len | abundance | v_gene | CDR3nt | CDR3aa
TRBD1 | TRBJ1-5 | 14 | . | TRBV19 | TGTGCCAGTAGTATAAAACAGGGGGCAATGGCCCAGCATTTT | CASSIKQGAMAQHF
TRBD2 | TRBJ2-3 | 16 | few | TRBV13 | TGTGCCAGCAGCGGACGCGCGGGACTAGCCACAGATACGCAGTATTTT | CASSGRAGLATDTQYF
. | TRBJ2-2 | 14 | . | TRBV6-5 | TGTGCCAGCAGTTACCTGGAGGTTCGCGGGGAGCTGTTTTTT | CASSYLEVRGELFF
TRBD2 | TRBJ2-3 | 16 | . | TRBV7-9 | TGTGCCAGCAGCTTGGTAGCGGGACTCAAGGAAGATACGCAGTATTTT | CASSLVAGLKEDTQYF
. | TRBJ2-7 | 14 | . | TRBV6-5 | TGTGCCAGCAGCCGGGATTCAGGGGCCTACGAGCAGTACTTC | CASSRDSGAYEQYF
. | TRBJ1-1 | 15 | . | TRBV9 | TGTGCCAGCAGCGTCGGGTGGGGCAGCCCCACTGAAGCTTTCTTT | CASSVGWGSPTEAFF
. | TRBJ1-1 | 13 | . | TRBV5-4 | TGTGCCAGCAGCTTGCCAGATACCTTAGAAGCTTTCTTT | CASSLPDTLEAFF
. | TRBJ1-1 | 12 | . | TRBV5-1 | TGCGCCAGCAGTTGGGGCGGCACTGAAGCTTTCTTT | CASSWGGTEAFF
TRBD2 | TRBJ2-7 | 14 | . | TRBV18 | TGTGCCAGTTCATCTAGCGGGAGGGCCGGTGAGCAGTACTTC | CASSSSGRAGEQYF
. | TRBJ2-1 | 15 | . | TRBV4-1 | TGCGCCAGCAGCCAAGATATACCAACGAGCAATGAGCAGTTCTTC | CASSQDIPTSNEQFF
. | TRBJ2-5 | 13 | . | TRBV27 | TGTGCCAGCAGTCCTCGCCAGCAAGAGACCCAGTACTTC | CASSPRQQETQYF
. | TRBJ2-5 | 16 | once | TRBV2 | TGTGCCAGCAGTGAATTTGACAGCTATAGGGGAGAGACCCAGTACTTC | CASSEFDSYRGETQYF
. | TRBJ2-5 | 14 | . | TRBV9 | TGTGCCAGCAGCGTAGGCGGGCCCCAAGAGACCCAGTACTTC | CASSVGGPQETQYF
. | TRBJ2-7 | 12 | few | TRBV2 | TGTGCCAGCAGTGTAGCAGCGTACGAGCAGTACTTC | CASSVAAYEQYF
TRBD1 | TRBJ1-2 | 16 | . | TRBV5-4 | TGTGCCAGCAGCTTGCCGCTACAGGGGAGGAACTATGGCTACACCTTC | CASSLPLQGRNYGYTF
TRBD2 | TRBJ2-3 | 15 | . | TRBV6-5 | TGTGCCAGCAGAGGACTAGCGGCAGGGATAGATACGCAGTATTTT | CASRGLAAGIDTQYF
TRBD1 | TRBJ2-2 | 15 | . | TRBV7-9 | TGTGCCAGCAGCTTAGGGCAGGGGGACACCGGGGAGCTGTTTTTT | CASSLGQGDTGELFF
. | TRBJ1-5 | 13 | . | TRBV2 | TGTGCCAGCAGCGGGCCGGGGGGCCTGCCCCAGCATTTT | CASSGPGGLPQHF
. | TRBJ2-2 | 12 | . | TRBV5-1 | TGCGCCAGCAGTCAGAACACCGGGGAGCTGTTTTTT | CASSQNTGELFF
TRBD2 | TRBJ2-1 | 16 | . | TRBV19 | TGTGCCAGTAGTAACCGGGGCCGCGGGGGGTACAATGAGCAGTTCTTC | CASSNRGRGGYNEQFF
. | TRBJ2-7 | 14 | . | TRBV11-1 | TGTGCCAGCAGCTTAATGGCAGGTTGGGACGAGCAGTACTTC | CASSLMAGWDEQYF
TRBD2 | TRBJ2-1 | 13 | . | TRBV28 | TGTGCCGTTACGACTAGCGGGAACTATGAGCAGTTCTTC | CAVTTSGNYEQFF
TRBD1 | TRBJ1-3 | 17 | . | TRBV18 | TGTGCCAGCTCACCAAGGACAGGGGAGGACGCTGGAAACACCATATATTTT | CASSPRTGEDAGNTIYF
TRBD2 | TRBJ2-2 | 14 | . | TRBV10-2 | TGCGCCATCGGGCGGGAGATAAACACCGGGGAGCTGTTTTTT | CAIGREINTGELFF
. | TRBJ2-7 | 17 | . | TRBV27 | TGTGCCAGCAGTTTATCGTTTTCACTAGCTCGATCCTACGAGCAGTACTTC | CASSLSFSLARSYEQYF